This T cell receptor (beta chain) appears in the sequencing data of a study of glioma-infiltrating T cells. Amplification of TCR alpha and beta CDR3 regions from RNA used iRepertoire nested multiplex PCR. TCRdb ran MiXCR on the multiplex PCR reads and lists one entry per CDR3 protein. This table holds under 150,000 distinct CDR3 sequences, approximately 24% found once. Germline V CDR1 and CDR2: SEHNR, FQNEAQ (reference sequence). This CDR3 contains 15 residues. V dropped 5 bases and J dropped 5; count of bases not matched to a gene: 10. This clonotype was seen at least ten times. This sequence joins TRBV7-9 and TRBJ2-3, with TRBD2 identical over 7 bases. Sequenced sample: glioma tissue, nonneoplastic brain tissue, or PBMCs (not recorded which). The sequence was obtained from a human donor with low-grade glioma or glioblastoma, undergoing nonglioma brain surgery, or in good health (not recorded which). CDR3 residues: CASSPPFREGDTQYF. The CDR3 DNA reads as TGTGCCAGCAGCCCACCCTTCAGGGAGGGAGATACGCAGTATTTT.